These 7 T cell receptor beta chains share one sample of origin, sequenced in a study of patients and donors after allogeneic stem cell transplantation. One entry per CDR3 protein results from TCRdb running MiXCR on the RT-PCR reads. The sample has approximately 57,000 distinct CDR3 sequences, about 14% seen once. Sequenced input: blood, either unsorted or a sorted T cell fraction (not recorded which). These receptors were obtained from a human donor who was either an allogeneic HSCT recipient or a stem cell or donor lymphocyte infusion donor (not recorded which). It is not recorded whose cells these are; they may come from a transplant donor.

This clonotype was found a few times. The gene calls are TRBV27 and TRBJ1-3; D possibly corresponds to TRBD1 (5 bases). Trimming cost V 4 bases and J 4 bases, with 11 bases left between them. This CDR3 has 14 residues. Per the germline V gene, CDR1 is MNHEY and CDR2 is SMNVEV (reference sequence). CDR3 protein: CASSSRGWGNTIYF. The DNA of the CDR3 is TGTGCCAGCAGTTCGAGGGGATGGGGAAACACCATATATTTT.

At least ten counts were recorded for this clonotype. The CDR3 region has the DNA TGTGCCAGCAGTTTGTTCTCTGGGGCCAACGTCCTGACTTTC. This encodes CASSLFSGANVLTF. V gene TRBV12-3 or TRBV12-4 combines with J gene TRBJ2-6; D gene uncertain. CDR3 length equals 14 residues. Trimming took off 3 bases at V and 0 bases at J, with 3 bases between the two ends.

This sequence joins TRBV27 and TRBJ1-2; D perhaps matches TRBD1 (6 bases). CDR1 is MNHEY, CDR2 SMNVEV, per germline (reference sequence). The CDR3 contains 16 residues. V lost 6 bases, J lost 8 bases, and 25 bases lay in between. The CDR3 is CASRPSTDRFFRGYTF. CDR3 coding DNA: TGTGCCAGCAGGCCATCCACGGACAGATTCTTTAGAGGCTACACCTTC.

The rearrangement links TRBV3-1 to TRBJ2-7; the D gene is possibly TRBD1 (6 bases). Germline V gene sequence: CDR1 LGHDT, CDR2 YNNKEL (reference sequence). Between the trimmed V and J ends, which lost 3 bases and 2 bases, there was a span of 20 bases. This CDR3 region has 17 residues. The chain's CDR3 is CASSQRIQGIIAYEQYF. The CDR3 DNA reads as TGTGCCAGCAGCCAGAGAATACAGGGAATCATTGCCTACGAGCAGTACTTC.

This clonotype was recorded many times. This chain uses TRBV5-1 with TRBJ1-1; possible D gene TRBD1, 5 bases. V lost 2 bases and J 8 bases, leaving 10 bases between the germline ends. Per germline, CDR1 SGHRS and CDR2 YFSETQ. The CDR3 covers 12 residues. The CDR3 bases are TGCGCCAGCAGCTTCGACAGAATCGAAGCTTTCTTT. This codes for CASSFDRIEAFF. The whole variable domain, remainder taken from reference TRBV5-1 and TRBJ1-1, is KAGVTQTPRYLIKTRGQQVTLSCSPISGHRSVSWYQQTPGQGLQFLFEYFSETQRNKGNFPGRFSGRQFSNSRSEMNVSTLELGDSALYLCASSFDRIEAFFGQGTRLTVV.

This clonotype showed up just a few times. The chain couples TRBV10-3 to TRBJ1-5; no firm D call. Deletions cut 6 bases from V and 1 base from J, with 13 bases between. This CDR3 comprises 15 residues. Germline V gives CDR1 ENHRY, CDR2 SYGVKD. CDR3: CAISLSLASNQPQHF. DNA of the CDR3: TGTGCCATCAGCCTGAGCCTTGCAAGCAATCAGCCCCAGCATTTT.

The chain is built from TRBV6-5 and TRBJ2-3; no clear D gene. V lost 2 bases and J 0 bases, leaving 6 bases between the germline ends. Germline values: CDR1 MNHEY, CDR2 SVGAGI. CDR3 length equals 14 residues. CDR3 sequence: CASSYKDSTDTQYF. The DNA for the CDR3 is TGTGCCAGCAGTTACAAGGATAGCACAGATACGCAGTATTTT.